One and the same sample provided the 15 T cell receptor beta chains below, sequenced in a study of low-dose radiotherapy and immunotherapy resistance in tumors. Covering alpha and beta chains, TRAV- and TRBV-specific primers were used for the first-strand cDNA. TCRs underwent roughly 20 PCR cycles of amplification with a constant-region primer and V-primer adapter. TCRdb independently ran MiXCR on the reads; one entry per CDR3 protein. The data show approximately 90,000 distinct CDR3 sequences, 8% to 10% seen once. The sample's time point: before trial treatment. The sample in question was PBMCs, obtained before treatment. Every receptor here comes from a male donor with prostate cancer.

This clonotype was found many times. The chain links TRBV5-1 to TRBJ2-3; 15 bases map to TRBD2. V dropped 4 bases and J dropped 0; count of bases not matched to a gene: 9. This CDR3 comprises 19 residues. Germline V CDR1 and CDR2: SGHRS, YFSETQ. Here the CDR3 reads CASSDIPGLAGGSTDTQYF. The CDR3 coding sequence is TGCGCCAGCAGCGATATACCGGGACTAGCGGGAGGAAGCACAGATACGCAGTATTTT.

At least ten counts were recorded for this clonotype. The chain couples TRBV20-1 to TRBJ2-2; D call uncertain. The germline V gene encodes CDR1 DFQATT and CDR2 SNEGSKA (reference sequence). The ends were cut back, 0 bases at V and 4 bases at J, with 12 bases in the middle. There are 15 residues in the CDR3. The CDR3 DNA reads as TGCAGTGCTAGAGATATACTAATCGGCACCGGGGAGCTGTTTTTT. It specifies CSARDILIGTGELFF.

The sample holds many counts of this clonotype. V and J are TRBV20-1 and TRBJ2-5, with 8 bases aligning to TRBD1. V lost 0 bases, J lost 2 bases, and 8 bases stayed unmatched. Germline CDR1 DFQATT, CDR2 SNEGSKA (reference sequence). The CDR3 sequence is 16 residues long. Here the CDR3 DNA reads TGCAGTGCTAGAGATCCGACAGGGGTTTCACAAGAGACCCAGTACTTC. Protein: CSARDPTGVSQETQYF.

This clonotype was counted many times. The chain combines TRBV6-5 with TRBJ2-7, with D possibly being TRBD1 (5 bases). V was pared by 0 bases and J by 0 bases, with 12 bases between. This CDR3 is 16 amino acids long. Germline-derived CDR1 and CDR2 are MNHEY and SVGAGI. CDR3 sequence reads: CASSYSSTGSSYEQYF. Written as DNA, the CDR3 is TGTGCCAGCAGTTACTCGAGTACAGGTAGCTCCTACGAGCAGTACTTC.

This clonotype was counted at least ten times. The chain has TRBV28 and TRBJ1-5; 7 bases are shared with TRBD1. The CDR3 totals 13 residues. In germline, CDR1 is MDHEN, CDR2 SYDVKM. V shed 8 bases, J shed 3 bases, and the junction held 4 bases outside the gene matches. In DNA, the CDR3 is TGTGCCAGCCGAGGGACAGTCAATCAGCCCCAGCATTTT. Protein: CASRGTVNQPQHF.

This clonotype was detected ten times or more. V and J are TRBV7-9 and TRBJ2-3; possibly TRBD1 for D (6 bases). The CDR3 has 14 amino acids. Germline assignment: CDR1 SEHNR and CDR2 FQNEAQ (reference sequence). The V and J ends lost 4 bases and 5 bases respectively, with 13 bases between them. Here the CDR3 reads CASSSGVDGDTQYF. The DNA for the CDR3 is TGTGCCAGCAGCTCAGGGGTGGACGGAGATACGCAGTATTTT.

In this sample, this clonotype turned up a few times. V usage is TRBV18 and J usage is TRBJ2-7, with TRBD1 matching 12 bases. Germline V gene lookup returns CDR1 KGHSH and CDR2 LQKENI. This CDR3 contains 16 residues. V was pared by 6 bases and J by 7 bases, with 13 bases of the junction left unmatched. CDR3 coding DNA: TGTGCCAGCTCCCGTGTCTCGGGACAGGGGGCTGGTGAGCAGTACTTC. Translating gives CASSRVSGQGAGEQYF. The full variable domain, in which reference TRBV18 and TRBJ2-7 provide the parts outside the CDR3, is NAGVMQNPRHLVRRRGQEARLRCSPMKGHSHVYWYRQLPEEGLKFMVYLQKENIIDESGMPKERFSAEFPKEGPSILRIQQVVRGDSAAYFCASSRVSGQGAGEQYFGPGTRLTVT.

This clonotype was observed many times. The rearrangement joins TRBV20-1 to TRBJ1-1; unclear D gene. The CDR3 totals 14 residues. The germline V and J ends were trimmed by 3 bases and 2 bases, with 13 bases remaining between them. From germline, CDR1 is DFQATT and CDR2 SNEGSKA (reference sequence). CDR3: CSARTRRSNTEAFF. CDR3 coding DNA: TGCAGTGCTAGGACCCGACGCAGTAACACTGAAGCTTTCTTT.

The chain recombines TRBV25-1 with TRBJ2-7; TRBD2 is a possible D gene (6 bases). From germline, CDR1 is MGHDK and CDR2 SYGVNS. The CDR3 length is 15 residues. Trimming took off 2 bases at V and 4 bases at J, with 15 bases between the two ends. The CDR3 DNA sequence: TGTGCCAGCAGTGAAGGAGGAGGGTCGCTTTACGAGCAGTACTTC. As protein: CASSEGGGSLYEQYF.

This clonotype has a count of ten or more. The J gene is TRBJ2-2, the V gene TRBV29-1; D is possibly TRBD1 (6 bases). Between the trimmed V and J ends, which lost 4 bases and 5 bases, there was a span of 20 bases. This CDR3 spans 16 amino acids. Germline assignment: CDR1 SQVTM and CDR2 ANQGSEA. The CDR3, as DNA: TGCAGCGTTGGGGCCGCACAGGGAAAAGGTACCGGGGAGCTGTTTTTT. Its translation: CSVGAAQGKGTGELFF.

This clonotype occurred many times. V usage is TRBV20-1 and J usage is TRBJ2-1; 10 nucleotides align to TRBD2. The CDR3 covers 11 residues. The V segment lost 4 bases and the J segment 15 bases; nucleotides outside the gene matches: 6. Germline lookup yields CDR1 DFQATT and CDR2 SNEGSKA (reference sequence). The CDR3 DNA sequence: TGCAGTGCTATTCTAGCGGGAGAGGGGTTCTTC. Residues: CSAILAGEGFF.

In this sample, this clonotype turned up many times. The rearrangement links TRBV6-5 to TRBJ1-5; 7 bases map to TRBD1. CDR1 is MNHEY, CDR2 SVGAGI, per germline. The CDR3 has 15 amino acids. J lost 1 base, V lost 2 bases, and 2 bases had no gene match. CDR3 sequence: CASSYATGSNQPQHF. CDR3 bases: TGTGCCAGCAGTTACGCGACAGGGAGCAATCAGCCCCAGCATTTT.

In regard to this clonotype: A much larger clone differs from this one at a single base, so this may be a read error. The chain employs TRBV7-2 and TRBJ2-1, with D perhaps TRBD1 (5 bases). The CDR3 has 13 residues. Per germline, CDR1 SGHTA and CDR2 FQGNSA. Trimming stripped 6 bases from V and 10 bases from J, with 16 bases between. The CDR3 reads CASREGAGYEQFF. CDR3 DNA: TGTGCCAGCAGAGAAGGGGCAGGCTACGAGCAGTTCTTC.

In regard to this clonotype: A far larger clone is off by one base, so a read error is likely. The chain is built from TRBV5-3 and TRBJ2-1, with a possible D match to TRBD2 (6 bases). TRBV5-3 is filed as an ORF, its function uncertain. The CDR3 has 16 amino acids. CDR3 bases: TGTGCCAGCAGCTGGAGAGCGGGCAGCTCCTACAATGAGCAGTCCTTC. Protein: CASSWRAGSSYNEQSF.

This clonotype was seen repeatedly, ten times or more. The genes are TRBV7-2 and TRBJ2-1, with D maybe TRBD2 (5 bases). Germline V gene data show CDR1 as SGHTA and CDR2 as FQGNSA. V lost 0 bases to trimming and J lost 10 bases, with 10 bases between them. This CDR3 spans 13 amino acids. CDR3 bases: TGTGCCAGCAGCTTAGCTTTCACGGGAGAGCAGTTCTTC. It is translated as CASSLAFTGEQFF.